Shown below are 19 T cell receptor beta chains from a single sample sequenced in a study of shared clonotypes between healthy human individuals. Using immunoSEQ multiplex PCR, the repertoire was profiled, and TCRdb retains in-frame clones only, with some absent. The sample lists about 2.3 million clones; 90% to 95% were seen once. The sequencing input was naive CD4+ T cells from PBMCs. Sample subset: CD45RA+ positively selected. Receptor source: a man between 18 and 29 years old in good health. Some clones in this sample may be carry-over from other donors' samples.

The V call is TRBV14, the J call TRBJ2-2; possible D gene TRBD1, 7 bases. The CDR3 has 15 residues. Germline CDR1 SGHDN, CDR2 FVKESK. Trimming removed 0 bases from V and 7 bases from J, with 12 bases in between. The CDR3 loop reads CASSQDGRGVGELFF. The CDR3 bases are TGTGCCAGCAGCCAAGACGGCAGGGGGGTCGGGGAGCTGTTTTTT.

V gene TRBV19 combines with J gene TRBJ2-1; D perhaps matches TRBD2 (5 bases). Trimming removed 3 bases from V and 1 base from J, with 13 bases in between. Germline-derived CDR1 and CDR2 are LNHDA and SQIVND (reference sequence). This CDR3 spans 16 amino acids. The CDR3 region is CASSIMGDRSYNEQFF. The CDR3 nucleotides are TGTGCCAGTAGTATTATGGGAGACCGATCCTACAATGAGCAGTTCTTC.

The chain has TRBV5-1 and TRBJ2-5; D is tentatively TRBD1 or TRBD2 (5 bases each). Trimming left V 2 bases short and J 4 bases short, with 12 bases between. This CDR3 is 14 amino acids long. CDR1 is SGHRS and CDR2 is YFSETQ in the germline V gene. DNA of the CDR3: TGCGCCAGCAGCTTTGGGTCGGGACGAGAGACCCAGTACTTC. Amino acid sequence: CASSFGSGRETQYF. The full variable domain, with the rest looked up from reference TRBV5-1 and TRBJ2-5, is KAGVTQTPRYLIKTRGQQVTLSCSPISGHRSVSWYQQTPGQGLQFLFEYFSETQRNKGNFPGRFSGRQFSNSRSEMNVSTLELGDSALYLCASSFGSGRETQYFGPGTRLLVL.

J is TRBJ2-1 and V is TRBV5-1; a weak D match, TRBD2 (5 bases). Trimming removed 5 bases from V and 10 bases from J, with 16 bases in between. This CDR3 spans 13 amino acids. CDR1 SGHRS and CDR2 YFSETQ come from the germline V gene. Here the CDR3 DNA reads TGCGCCAGCAGTCTAGGGCCGGGAAAAGAGCAGTTCTTC. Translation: CASSLGPGKEQFF. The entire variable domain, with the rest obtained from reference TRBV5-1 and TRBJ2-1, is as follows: KAGVTQTPRYLIKTRGQQVTLSCSPISGHRSVSWYQQTPGQGLQFLFEYFSETQRNKGNFPGRFSGRQFSNSRSEMNVSTLELGDSALYLCASSLGPGKEQFFGPGTRLTVL.

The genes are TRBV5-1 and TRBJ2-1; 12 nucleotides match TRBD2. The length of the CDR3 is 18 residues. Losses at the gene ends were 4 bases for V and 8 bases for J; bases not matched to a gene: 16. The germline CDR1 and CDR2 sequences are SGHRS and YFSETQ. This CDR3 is CASSPGSLAGGVADEQFF. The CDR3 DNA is TGCGCCAGCAGCCCGGGTTCGCTAGCGGGAGGGGTCGCGGATGAGCAGTTCTTC.

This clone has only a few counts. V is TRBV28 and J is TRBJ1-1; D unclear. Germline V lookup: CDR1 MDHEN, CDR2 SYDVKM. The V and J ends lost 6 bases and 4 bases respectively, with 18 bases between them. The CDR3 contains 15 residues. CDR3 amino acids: CASRFVGSSVTEAFF. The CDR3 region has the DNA TGTGCCAGCAGGTTCGTCGGTAGTAGCGTCACTGAAGCTTTCTTT.

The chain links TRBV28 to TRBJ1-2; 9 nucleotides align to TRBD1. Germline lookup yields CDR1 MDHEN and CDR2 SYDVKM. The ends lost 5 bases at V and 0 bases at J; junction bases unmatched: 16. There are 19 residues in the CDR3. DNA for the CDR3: TGTGCCAGCAGTGAGGGACAGGGAAGTAGTAGGCCACCTAACTATGGCTACACCTTC. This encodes CASSEGQGSSRPPNYGYTF.

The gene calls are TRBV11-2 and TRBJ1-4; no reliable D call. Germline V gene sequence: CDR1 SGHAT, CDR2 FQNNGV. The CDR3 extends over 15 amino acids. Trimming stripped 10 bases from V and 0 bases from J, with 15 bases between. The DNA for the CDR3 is TGTGCCACCCGAGTGGGGTCCGCAACTAATGAAAAACTGTTTTTT. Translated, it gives CATRVGSATNEKLFF.

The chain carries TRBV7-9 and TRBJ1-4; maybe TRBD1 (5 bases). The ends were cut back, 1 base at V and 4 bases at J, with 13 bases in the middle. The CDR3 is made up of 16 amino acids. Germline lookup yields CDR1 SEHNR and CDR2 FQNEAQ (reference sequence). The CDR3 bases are TGTGCCAGCAGCTTAGTGGTGACAGAAGGTAATGAAAAACTGTTTTTT. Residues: CASSLVVTEGNEKLFF.

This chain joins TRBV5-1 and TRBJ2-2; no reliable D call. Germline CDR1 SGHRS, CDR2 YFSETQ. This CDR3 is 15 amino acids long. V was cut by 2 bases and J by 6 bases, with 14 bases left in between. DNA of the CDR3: TGCGCCAGCAGCTTCGCACAGAATTTCGCCGGGGAGCTGTTTTTT. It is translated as CASSFAQNFAGELFF.

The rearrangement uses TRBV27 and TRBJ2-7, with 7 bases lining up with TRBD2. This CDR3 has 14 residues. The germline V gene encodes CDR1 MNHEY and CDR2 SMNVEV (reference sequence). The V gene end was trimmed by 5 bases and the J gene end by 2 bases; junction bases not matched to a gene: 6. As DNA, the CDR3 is TGTGCCAGCAGTCTCCGGGACTACCCCTACGAGCAGTACTTC. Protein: CASSLRDYPYEQYF.

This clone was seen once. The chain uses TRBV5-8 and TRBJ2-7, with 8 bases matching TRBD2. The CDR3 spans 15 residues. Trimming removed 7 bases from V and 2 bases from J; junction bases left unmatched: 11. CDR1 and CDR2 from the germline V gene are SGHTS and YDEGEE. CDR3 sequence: CASGLAGLTAYEQYF. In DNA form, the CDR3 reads TGTGCCAGCGGGTTAGCGGGACTGACGGCCTACGAGCAGTACTTC.

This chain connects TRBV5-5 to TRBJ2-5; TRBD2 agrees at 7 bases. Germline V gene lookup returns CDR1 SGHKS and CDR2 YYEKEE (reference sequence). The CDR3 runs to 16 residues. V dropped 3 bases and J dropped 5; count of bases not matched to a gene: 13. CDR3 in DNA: TGTGCCAGCAGCTCCCTGCTAGCGGATAAGTTGGAGACCCAGTACTTC. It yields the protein CASSSLLADKLETQYF.

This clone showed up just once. Written as DNA, the CDR3 is TGTGCCAGCAGTTATCAGGGGGCTCAGAGCTACACCTTC. Amino acids: CASSYQGAQSYTF. V and J are TRBV28 and TRBJ1-2; 8 bases match TRBD1. Germline V gives CDR1 MDHEN, CDR2 SYDVKM. The CDR3 has 13 amino acids. V was pared by 4 bases and J by 9 bases, with 7 bases of the junction left unmatched.

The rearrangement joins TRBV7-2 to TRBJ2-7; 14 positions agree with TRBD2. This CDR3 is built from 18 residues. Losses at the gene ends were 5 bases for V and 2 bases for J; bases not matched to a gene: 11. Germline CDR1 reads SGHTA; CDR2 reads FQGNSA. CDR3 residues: CASSPLLGLAGEAYEQYF. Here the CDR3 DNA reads TGTGCCAGCAGCCCGCTCCTGGGACTAGCGGGAGAGGCCTACGAGCAGTACTTC.

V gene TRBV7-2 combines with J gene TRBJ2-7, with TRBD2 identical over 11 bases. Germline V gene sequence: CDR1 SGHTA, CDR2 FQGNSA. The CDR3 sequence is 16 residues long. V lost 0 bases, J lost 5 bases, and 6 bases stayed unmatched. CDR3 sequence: CASSLAVAGGGHEQYF. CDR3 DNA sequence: TGTGCCAGCAGCTTAGCAGTAGCGGGAGGGGGCCACGAGCAGTACTTC.

DNA for the CDR3: TGTGCCAGCAGCGTAGGGGACTCATCGAATGAGCAGTTCTTC. It is translated as CASSVGDSSNEQFF. The chain joins TRBV9 to TRBJ2-1; D perhaps matches TRBD2 (6 bases). This CDR3 comprises 14 residues. V lost 0 bases and J 7 bases, leaving 11 bases between the germline ends. Germline CDR1 reads SGDLS; CDR2 reads YYNGEE. The full variable domain, its missing parts supplied by reference TRBV9 and TRBJ2-1, is DSGVTQTPKHLITATGQRVTLRCSPRSGDLSVYWYQQSLDQGLQFLIQYYNGEERAKGNILERFSAQQFPDLHSELNLSSLELGDSALYFCASSVGDSSNEQFFGPGTRLTVL.

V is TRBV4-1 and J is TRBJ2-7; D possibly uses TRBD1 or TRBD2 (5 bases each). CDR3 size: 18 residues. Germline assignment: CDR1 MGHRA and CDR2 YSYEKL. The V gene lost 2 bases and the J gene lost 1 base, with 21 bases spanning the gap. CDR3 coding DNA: TGCGCCAGCAGCCAACAGCCCGGGACGCATGTAAATTCCTACGAGCAGTACTTC. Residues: CASSQQPGTHVNSYEQYF.

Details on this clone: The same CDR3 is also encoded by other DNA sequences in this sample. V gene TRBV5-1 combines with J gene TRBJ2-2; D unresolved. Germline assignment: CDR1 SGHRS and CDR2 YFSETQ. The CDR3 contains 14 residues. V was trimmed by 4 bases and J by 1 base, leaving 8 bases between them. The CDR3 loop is CASSLIGNTGELFF. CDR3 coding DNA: TGCGCCAGCAGCCTAATTGGGAACACCGGGGAGCTGTTTTTT.